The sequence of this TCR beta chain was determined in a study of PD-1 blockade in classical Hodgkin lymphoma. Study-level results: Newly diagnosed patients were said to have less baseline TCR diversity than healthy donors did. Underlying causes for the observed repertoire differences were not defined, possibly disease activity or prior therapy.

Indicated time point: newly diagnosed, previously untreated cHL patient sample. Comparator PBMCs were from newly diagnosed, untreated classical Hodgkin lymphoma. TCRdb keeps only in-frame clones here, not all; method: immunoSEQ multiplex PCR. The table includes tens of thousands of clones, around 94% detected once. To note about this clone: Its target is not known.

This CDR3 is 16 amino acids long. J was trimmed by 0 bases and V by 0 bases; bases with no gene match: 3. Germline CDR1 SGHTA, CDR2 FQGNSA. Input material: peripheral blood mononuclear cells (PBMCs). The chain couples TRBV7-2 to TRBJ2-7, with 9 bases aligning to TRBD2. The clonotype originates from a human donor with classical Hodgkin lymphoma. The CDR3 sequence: CASSLAGTSNSYEQYF. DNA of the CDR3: TGTGCCAGCAGCTTAGCGGGGACTAGCAACTCCTACGAGCAGTACTTC.